The entry below describes one T cell receptor beta chain. Its antigen is unknown. Nothing much larger sits one base from this clone, and base qualities are not available. Collaborating institutions collected whole blood in K2EDTA tubes following their own protocols. For TCRbeta analysis, collaborators shipped samples as frozen whole blood, isolated PBMCs, or DNA extracted from either of those sample types. V drops 6 bases and J drops 0 bases, leaving 12 bases in between. There are 14 amino acids in the CDR3, from cysteine to phenylalanine inclusive. Only the CDR3 region is kept as DNA, spanning 42 bases read in frame from base 1. CDR1 and CDR2 are read off the germline V gene as SGHTA and FQGNSA. The data derive from a study of blood T cell repertoires in COVID-19 (dated by TCRdb to the early 2020s). Concerning the study at large: Samples covering the acute and convalescent phases of COVID-19 were provided by collaborators in the United States, Italy and Spain. The prospective study material was composed of cDNA or gDNA derived from T cells, B-cell-depleted T cells, or PBMCs. Subjects who had been exposed to COVID-19, were actively infected with it, or had recovered from it provided the deeply sampled blood TCRbeta repertoires that made up the dataset. The repertoires were made available in a free public database intended to serve as a resource for research on the immune response to SARS-CoV-2. Samples came from the ongoing ImmuneRACE study (first 160 participants) plus 1,254 subjects from 6 global collaborators. The sample metadata nearly always contained a de-identified subject ID, COVID-19 status, age in years and sex. Where HLA class I and class II types were available, the types were taken from metadata supplied by the sample provider, not from assay-based typing. What the study reported, not specific to this receptor: How much clinical and demographic metadata was included differed by source and by participant, and the metadata was provided uncurated.

The immunoSEQ Assay, a bias-controlled multiplex PCR, was used to amplify TCRbeta CDR3 regions from genomic DNA. The original methods were these. The number of nucleated cells in each sample was estimated from the amplification of reference gene primers within the assay. To quantify the absolute abundance of each unique TCRbeta CDR3 rearrangement, sequence reads were collapsed and filtered. For each sample, productive Simpson clonality was calculated as the square root of Simpson's diversity index over productive rearrangements. TCRdb limited this immuneACCESS table to in-frame rearrangements with V and J called. A share of clones is missing; checked studies link under half to unresolved V genes, and the rest is unexplained. Clone size and the V and J calls come from that table; the DNA yielded D and trimming. Counted in this sample were 210,000 or so clones; 89% of them appeared once. Of the sample, around 7% falls within the top ten clones.

The chain couples TRBV7-2 to TRBJ2-7; tentative D gene TRBD2, with 5 bases matching. Sequencing used peripheral blood. This receptor was taken from a man in his forties or fifties with acute or convalescent COVID-19. CDR3 reads: CASSPSLASYEQYF. The DNA is TGTGCCAGCAGTCCTAGCCTAGCCTCCTACGAGCAGTACTTC.